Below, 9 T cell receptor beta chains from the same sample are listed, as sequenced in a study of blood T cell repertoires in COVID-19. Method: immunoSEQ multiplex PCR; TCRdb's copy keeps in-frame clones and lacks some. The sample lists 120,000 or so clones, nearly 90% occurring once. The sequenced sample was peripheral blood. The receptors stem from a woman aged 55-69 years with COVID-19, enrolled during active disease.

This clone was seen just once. The CDR3 protein is CASRPGQGAYTGELFF. The CDR3 DNA reads TGTGCCAGCAGACCGGGACAGGGGGCGTACACCGGGGAGCTGTTTTTT. This rearrangement joins TRBV27 to TRBJ2-2, with 12 nucleotides matching TRBD1. The CDR3 has 16 residues. V was clipped by 6 bases and J by 3 bases; unmatched bases: 5. The germline V gene encodes CDR1 MNHEY and CDR2 SMNVEV (reference sequence).

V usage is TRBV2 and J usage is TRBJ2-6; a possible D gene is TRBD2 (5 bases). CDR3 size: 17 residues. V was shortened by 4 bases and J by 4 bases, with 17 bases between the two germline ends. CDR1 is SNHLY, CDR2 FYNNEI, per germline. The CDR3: CASSGAGLASGANVLTF. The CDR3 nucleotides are TGTGCCAGCAGTGGGGCGGGCTTAGCGTCGGGGGCCAACGTCCTGACTTTC.

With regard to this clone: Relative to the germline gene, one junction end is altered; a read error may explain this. CDR3 loop: CASNVEGAYGYTF. The CDR3 nucleotides read TGTGCCAGCAACGTAGAAGGAGCCTATGGCTACACCTTC. This sequence joins TRBV9 and TRBJ1-2; D is unresolved. CDR1 SGDLS and CDR2 YYNGEE come from the germline V gene. The CDR3 extends over 13 amino acids.

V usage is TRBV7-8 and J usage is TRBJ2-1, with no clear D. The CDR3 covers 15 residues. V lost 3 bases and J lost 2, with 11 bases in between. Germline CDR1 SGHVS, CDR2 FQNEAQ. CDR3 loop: CASSLLSMAYNEQFF. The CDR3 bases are TGTGCCAGCAGCTTGCTCTCTATGGCCTACAATGAGCAGTTCTTC.

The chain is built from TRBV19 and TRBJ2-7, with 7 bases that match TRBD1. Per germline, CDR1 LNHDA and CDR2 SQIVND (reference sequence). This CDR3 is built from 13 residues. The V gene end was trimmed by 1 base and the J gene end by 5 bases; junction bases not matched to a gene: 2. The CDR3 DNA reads TGTGCCAGTAGTATAGGACAGGGAGACGAGCAGTACTTC. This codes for CASSIGQGDEQYF.

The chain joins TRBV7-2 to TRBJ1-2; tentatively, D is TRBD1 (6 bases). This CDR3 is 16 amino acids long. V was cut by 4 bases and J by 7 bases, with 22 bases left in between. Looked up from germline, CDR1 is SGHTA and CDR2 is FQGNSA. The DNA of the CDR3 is TGTGCCAGCAGCTCGGCTCGGGGGGCTCCCCTAGGTGGCTACACCTTC. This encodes CASSSARGAPLGGYTF.

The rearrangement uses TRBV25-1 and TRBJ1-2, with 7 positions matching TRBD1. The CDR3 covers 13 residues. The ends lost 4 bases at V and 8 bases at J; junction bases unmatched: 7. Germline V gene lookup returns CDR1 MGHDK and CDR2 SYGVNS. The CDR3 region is CASSVTGLEGYTF. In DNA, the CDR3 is TGTGCCAGCAGTGTGACAGGGCTAGAGGGCTACACCTTC.

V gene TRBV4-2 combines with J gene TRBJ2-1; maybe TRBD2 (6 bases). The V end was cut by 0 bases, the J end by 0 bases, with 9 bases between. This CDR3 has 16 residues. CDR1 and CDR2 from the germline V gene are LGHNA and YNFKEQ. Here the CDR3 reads CASSQEGGSSYNEQFF. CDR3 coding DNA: TGTGCCAGCAGCCAAGAGGGGGGAAGCTCCTACAATGAGCAGTTCTTC.

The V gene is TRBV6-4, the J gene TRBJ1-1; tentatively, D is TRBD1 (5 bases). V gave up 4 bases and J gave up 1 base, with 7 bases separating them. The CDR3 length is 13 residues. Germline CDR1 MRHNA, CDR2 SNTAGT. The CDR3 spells CASSADRNTEAFF. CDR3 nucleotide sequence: TGTGCCAGCAGTGCAGACAGGAACACTGAAGCTTTCTTT.